The present entry profiles one T cell receptor (beta chain) with its context. The sample originates from a study of blood T cells in healthy people across ages. For the second PCR, which ran for about 7 to 11 cycles, a sample-barcoded 5' primer and a J-beta primer mix were used. TCRdb ran MiXCR on the 5' RACE reads and lists one entry per CDR3 protein. The table includes 800,000 to 950,000 distinct CDR3 sequences, 25% to 30% detected once. J gave up 7 bases and V 7 bases, and 8 bases lay outside the gene matches. Germline CDR1 MNHNY, CDR2 SVGAGI (reference sequence). This CDR3 has 14 amino acids. These data were also filed under a second study, of T cells of mothers and their children. Per that study: The output of TCR recombination is shaped by thymic selection similarly in related and unrelated pairs.

The rearrangement joins TRBV6-6 to TRBJ2-2, with TRBD1 matching 8 bases. Sequencing used blood. The receptor was isolated from a woman aged 40 to 49 in good health. CDR3 sequence reads: CASTHGQGGGELFF. CDR3 coding DNA: TGTGCCAGCACCCACGGACAGGGCGGCGGGGAGCTGTTTTTT.